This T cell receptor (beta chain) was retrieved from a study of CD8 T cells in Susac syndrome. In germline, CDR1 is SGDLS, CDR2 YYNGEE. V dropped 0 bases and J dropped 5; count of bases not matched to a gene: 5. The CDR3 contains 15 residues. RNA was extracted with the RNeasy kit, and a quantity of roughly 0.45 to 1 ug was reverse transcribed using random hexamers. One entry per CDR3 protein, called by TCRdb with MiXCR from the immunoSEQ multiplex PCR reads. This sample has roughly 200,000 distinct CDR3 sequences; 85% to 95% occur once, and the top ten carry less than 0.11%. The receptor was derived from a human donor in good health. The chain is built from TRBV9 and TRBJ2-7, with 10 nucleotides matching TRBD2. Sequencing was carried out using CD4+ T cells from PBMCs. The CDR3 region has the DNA TGTGCCAGCAGCGTAGAGCGGGGGGGCAGTGACGAGCAGTACTTC. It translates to CASSVERGGSDEQYF.